Included here is one T cell receptor beta chain sequence, with context. Original processing methods: Amplified reference gene primers provided the basis for estimating nucleated cell counts. The table came from immunoSEQ multiplex PCR; TCRdb's copy has only in-frame clones and leaves some out. The V and J calls and the clone size are those of that table, but D and trimming were determined from the DNA. This sample has some 210,000 clones; 92% occur once, and the top ten carry roughly 1.2%. V lost 4 bases and J 3 bases, leaving 10 bases between the germline ends. Germline loops: CDR1 SGHNT, CDR2 YYREEE (reference sequence). The CDR3 runs 13 residues. These data are taken from a study of blood T cell repertoires in COVID-19. Study context: Samples taken during acute and convalescent COVID-19 were collected in the United States, Italy and Spain. In each case, the material was cDNA or gDNA derived from T cells, B-cell-depleted T cells, or PBMCs.

The sample consisted of peripheral blood. J is TRBJ2-5 and V is TRBV5-4; D is unclear. This clonotype originated in a man between 25 and 39 years old with acute or convalescent COVID-19. The chain's CDR3 is CASSPWQKETQYF. The DNA for the CDR3 is TGTGCCAGCAGCCCGTGGCAGAAAGAGACCCAGTACTTC.